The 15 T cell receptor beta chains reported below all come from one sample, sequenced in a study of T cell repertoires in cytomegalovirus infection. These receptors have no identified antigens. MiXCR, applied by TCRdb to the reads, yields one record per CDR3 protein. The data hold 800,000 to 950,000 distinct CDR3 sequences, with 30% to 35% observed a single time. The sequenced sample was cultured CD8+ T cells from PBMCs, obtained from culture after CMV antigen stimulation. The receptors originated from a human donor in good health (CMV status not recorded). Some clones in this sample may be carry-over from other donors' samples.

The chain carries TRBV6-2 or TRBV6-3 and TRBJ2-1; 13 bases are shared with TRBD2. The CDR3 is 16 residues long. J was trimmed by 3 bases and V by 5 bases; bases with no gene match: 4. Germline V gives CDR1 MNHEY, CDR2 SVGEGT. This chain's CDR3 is CASSGLAGAHYNEQFF. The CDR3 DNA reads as TGTGCCAGCAGTGGACTAGCGGGGGCCCACTACAATGAGCAGTTCTTC.

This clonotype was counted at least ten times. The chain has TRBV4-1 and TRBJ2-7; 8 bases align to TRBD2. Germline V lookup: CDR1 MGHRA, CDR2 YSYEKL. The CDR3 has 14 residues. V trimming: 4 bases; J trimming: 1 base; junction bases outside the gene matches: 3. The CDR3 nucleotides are TGCGCCAGCAGCCCCCGGGAGGGGTCCTACGAGCAGTACTTC. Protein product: CASSPREGSYEQYF.

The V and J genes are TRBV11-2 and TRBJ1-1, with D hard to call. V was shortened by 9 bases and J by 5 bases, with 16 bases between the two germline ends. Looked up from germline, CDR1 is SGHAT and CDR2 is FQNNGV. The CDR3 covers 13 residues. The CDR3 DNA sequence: TGTGCCAGTCCCCCAGGCACCGGGACTGAAGCTTTCTTT. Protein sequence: CASPPGTGTEAFF.

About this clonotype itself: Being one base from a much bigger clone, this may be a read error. The CDR3 here is CASSYLGLATYEQHF. The CDR3 DNA is TGTGCCAGCAGTTACTTGGGTCTAGCAACCTACGAGCAGCACTTC. This chain links TRBV6-6 with TRBJ2-7, with D possibly being TRBD2 (5 bases). This CDR3 region has 15 residues. Germline V CDR1 and CDR2: MNHNY, SVGAGI (reference sequence).

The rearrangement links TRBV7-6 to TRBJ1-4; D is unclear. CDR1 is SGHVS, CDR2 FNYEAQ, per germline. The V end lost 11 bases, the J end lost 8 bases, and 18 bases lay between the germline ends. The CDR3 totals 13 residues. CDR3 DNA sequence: TGTGCCGTTCGGGTTGGAAGCGCCGAAAAACTGTTTTTT. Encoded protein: CAVRVGSAEKLFF.

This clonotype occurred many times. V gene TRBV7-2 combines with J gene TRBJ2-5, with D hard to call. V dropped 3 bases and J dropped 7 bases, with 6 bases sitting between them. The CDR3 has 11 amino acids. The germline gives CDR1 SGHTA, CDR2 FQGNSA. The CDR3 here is CASSLSGTQYF. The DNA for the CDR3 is TGTGCCAGCAGCTTGAGTGGGACCCAGTACTTC. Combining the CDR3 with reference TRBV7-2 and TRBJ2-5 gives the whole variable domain GAGVSQSPSNKVTEKGKDVELRCDPISGHTALYWYRQSLGQGLEFLIYFQGNSAPDKSGLPSDRFSAERTGGSVSTLTIQRTQQEDSAVYLCASSLSGTQYFGPGTRLLVL.

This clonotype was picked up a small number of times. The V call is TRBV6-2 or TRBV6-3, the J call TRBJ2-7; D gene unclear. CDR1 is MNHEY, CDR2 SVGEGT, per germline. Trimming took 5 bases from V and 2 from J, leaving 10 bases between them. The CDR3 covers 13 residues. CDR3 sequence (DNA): TGTGCCAGCAGTCCCCCGTACCCCTACGAGCAGTACGTC. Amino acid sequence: CASSPPYPYEQYV.

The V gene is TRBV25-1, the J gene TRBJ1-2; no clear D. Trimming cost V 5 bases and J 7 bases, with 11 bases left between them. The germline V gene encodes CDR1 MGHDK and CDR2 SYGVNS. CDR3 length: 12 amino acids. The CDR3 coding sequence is TGTGCCAGCAGTCCTGGGATGAGTGGCTACACCTTC. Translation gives CASSPGMSGYTF.

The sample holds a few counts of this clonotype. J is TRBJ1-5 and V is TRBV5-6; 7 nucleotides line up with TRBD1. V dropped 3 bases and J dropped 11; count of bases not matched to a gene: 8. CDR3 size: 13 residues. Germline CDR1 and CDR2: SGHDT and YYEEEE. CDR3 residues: CASSSRTGWTQHF. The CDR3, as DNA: TGTGCCAGCAGCTCTCGGACAGGTTGGACCCAGCATTTT.

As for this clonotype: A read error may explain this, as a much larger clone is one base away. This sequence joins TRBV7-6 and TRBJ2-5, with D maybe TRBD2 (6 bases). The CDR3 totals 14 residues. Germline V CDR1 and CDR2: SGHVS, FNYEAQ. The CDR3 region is CVSSPRRDQETQYF. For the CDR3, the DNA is TGTGTCAGCAGCCCTAGGCGGGATCAAGAGACCCAGTACTTC.

The CDR3 DNA reads as TGCGCCAGCAGCCTCATACAGGGTAGGGAGCAGTTCTTC. This translates into CASSLIQGREQFF. The rearrangement uses TRBV4-1 and TRBJ2-1; a possible D gene is TRBD1 (6 bases). This CDR3 has 13 amino acids. Germline values: CDR1 MGHRA, CDR2 YSYEKL. The V end lost 4 bases, the J end lost 10 bases, and 14 bases lay between the germline ends.

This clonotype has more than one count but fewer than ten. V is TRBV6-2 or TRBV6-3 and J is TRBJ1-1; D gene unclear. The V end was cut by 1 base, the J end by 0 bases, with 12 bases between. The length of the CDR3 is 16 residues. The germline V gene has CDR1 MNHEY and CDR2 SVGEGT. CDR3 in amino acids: CASSYLAAYLNTEAFF. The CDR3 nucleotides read TGTGCCAGCAGTTACTTGGCAGCTTATTTGAACACTGAAGCTTTCTTT.

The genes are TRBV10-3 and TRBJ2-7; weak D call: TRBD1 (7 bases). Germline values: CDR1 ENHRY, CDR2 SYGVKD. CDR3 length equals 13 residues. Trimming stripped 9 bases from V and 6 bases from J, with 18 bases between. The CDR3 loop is CAIRQGRGGEQYF. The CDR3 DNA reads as TGTGCCATAAGACAGGGCCGGGGAGGCGAGCAGTACTTC.

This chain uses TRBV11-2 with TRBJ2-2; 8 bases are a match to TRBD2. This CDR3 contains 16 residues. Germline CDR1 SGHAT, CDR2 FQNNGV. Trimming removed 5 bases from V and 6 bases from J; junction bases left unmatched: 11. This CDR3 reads CASSPPVAGISGELFF. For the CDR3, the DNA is TGTGCCAGCAGCCCCCCGGTAGCGGGGATTTCCGGGGAGCTGTTTTTT.

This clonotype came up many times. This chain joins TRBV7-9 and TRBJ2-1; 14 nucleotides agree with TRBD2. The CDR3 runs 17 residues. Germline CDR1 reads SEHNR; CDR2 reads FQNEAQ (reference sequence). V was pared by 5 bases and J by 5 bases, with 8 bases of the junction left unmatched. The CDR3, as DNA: TGTGCCAGCAGCCCGACTAGCGGGGGGGGCCTTAACAATGAGCAGTTCTTC. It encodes CASSPTSGGGLNNEQFF.